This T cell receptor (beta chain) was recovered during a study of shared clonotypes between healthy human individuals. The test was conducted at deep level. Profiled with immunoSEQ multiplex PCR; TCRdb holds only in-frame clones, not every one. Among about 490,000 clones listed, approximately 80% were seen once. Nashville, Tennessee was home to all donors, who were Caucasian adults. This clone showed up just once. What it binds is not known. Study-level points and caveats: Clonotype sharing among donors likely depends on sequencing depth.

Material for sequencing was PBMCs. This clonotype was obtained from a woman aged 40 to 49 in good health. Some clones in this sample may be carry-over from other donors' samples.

The CDR3 DNA reads as TGTGCCAGCAGTAAGACAGGGGATCAGCCCCAGCATTTT. It codes for CASSKTGDQPQHF. The chain employs TRBV2 and TRBJ1-5; TRBD1 matches at 8 bases. Per germline, CDR1 SNHLY and CDR2 FYNNEI. The CDR3 is 13 amino acids. J was trimmed by 5 bases and V by 5 bases; bases with no gene match: 2.